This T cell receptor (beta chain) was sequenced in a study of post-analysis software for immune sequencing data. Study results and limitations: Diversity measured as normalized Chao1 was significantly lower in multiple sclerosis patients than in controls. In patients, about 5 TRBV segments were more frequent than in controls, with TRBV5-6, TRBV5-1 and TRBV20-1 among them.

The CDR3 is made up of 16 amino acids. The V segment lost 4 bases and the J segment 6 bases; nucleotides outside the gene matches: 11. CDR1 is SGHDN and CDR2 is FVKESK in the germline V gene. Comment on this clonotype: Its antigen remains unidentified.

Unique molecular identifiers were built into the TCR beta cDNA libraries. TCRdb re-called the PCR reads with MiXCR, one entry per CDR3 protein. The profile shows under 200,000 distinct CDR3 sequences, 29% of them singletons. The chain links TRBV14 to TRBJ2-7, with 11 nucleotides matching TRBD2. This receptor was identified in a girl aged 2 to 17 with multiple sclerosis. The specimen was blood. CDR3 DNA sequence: TGTGCCAGCAGCCGAACTAGCGGGAGCTTTCGATTCGAGCAGTACTTC. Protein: CASSRTSGSFRFEQYF.